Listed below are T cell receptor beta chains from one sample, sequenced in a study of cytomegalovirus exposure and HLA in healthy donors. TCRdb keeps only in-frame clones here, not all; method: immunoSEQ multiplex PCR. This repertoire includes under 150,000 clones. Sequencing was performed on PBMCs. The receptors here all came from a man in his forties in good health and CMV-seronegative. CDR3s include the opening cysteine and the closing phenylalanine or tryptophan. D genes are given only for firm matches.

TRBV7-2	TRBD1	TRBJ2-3	CASSRGPQGVPDTQYF	TGTGCCAGCAGCAGAGGACCACAGGGGGTGCCAGATACGCAGTATTTT
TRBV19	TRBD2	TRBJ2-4	CASSGPGGKNIQYF	TGTGCCAGTAGCGGCCCGGGAGGTAAAAACATTCAGTACTTC
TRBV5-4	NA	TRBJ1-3	CASSPAGRPGNTIYF	TGTGCCAGCAGCCCGGCGGGAAGACCTGGAAACACCATATATTTT
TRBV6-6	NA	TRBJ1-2	CASRAEGSGNYGYTF	TGTGCCAGCCGGGCCGAGGGAAGTGGGAACTATGGCTACACCTTC
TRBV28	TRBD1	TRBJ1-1	CASSRQGTDTEAFF	TGTGCCAGCAGTAGACAGGGGACTGACACTGAAGCTTTCTTT
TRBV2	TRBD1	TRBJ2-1	CASFKQGARMNNEQFF	TGTGCCAGTTTTAAACAGGGGGCGCGAATGAACAATGAGCAGTTCTTC
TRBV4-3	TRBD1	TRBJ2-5	CASSPGTAYQETQYF	TGCGCCAGCAGCCCCGGGACAGCGTACCAAGAGACCCAGTACTTC
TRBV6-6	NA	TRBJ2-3	CASRTQPRGESDTQYF	TGTGCCAGCAGGACCCAGCCCCGGGGAGAGTCAGATACGCAGTATTTT
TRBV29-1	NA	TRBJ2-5	CSVEDRVVETQYF	TGCAGCGTTGAAGACAGGGTTGTGGAGACCCAGTACTTC
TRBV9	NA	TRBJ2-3	CASSVSGKLDTQYF	TGTGCCAGCAGCGTATCGGGGAAGCTAGATACGCAGTATTTT
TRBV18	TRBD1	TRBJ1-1	CASSPLTGKGQSPNTEAFF	TGTGCCAGCTCACCACTGACAGGGAAGGGCCAGTCCCCGAACACTGAAGCTTTCTTT
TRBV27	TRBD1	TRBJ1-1	CASSLRGRRMNTEAFF	TGTGCCAGCAGTTTAAGGGGGCGAAGGATGAACACTGAAGCTTTCTTT
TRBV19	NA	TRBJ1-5	CASSTTGRSNQPQHF	TGTGCCAGTAGTACAACAGGGCGAAGCAATCAGCCCCAGCATTTT
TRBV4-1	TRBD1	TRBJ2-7	CASSPGDRRTGEQYF	TGCGCCAGCAGCCCGGGGGACAGGCGAACCGGCGAGCAGTACTTC
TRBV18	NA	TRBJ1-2	CASSPSQGGGYTF	TGTGCCAGCTCACCTTCGCAGGGTGGCGGCTACACCTTC
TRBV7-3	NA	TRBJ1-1	CASSIDGMNTEAFF	TGTGCCAGCAGCATCGACGGGATGAACACTGAAGCTTTCTTT
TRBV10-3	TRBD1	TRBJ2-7	CAIRTGTGEAREQYF	TGTGCCATCAGGACCGGGACAGGGGAGGCGCGCGAGCAGTACTTC
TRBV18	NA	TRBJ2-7	CASSPAGRRYEQYF	TGTGCCAGCTCACCGGCAGGGAGGAGATACGAGCAGTACTTC
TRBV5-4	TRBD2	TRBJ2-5	CASSPGTSGGAETQYF	TGTGCCAGCAGCCCAGGGACTAGCGGGGGGGCAGAGACCCAGTACTTC
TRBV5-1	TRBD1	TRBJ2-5	CASSLDHGTGQETQYF	TGCGCCAGCAGCTTGGACCACGGGACAGGCCAAGAGACCCAGTACTTC
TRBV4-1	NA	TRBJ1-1	CASSHPRNRMNTEAFF	TGCGCCAGCAGCCATCCCAGGAACAGGATGAACACTGAAGCTTTCTTT
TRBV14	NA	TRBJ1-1	CASKIQGNTEAFF	TGTGCCAGCAAAATACAGGGGAACACTGAAGCTTTCTTT
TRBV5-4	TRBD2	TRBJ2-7	CASSGLTSGGASEQYF	TGTGCCAGCAGCGGATTGACTAGCGGGGGGGCTTCCGAGCAGTACTTC
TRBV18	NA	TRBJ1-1	CASSPPSRSDTEAFF	TGTGCCAGCTCACCACCGAGCCGATCCGACACTGAAGCTTTCTTT
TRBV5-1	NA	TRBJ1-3	CASRADSSSGNTIYF	TGCGCCAGCAGAGCCGACAGCAGCTCTGGAAACACCATATATTTT
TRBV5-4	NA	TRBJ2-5	CASSFPAGQETQYF	TGTGCCAGCAGCTTTCCAGCAGGGCAAGAGACCCAGTACTTC
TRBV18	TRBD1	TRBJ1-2	CASSPEQGAFSYGYTF	TGTGCCAGCTCACCAGAGCAGGGGGCTTTTTCCTATGGCTACACCTTC
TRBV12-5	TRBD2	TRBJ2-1	CASGLLAGDEQFF	TGTGCTAGTGGTTTGCTAGCGGGGGATGAGCAGTTCTTC
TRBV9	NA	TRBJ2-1	CASSASPRNEQFF	TGTGCCAGCAGCGCATCACCTAGAAATGAGCAGTTCTTC
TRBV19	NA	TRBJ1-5	CASTGGAGVRDQPQHF	TGTGCCAGTACGGGGGGAGCAGGGGTTCGTGATCAGCCCCAGCATTTT
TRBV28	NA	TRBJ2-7	CASNKIRRRYEQYF	TGTGCCAGCAATAAGATTCGGAGGAGGTACGAGCAGTACTTC
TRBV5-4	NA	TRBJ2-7	CASSSPTGSPYEQYF	TGTGCCAGCAGCTCCCCGACAGGAAGCCCCTACGAGCAGTACTTC
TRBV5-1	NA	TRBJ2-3	CASSLAADTQYF	TGCGCCAGCAGCTTGGCCGCAGATACGCAGTATTTT
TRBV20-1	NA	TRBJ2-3	CSARGEDTQYF	TGCAGTGCTAGAGGTGAGGATACGCAGTATTTT
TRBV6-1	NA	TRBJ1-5	CASREAASGPQHF	TGTGCCAGCAGGGAGGCAGCCTCTGGGCCCCAGCATTTT
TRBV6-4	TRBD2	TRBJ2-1	CASSKFSGAYNEQFF	TGTGCCAGCAGCAAATTTAGCGGGGCCTACAATGAGCAGTTCTTC
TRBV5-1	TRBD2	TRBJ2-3	CASSLTSGGQSADTQYF	TGCGCCAGCAGCTTGACTAGCGGGGGGCAAAGCGCAGATACGCAGTATTTT
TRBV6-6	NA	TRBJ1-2	CASRGGNYGYTF	TGTGCCAGCAGGGGGGGGAACTATGGCTACACCTTC
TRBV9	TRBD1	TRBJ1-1	CASSVGGQGNTEAFF	TGTGCCAGCAGCGTAGGAGGACAGGGGAACACTGAAGCTTTCTTT
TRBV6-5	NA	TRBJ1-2	CASSSSYWASGGYTF	TGTGCCAGCAGTTCCAGCTACTGGGCCTCGGGGGGCTACACCTTC
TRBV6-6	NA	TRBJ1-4	CASSYSGGGNEKLFF	TGTGCCAGCAGTTACTCGGGCGGGGGTAATGAAAAACTGTTTTTT
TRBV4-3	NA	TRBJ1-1	CASTAQGGTEAFF	TGCGCCAGCACCGCCCAGGGAGGGACTGAAGCTTTCTTT
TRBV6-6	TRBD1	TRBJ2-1	CASSRDRVMNEQFF	TGTGCCAGCAGCCGGGACAGGGTAATGAATGAGCAGTTCTTC
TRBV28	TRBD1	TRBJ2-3	CASSHQQGHTDTQYF	TGTGCCAGCAGTCACCAACAGGGGCACACAGATACGCAGTATTTT
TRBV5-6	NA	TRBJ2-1	CASSYPGMHNNEQFF	TGTGCCAGCAGCTACCCAGGCATGCACAACAATGAGCAGTTCTTC
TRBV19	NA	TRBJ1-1	CASGGHLYTEAFF	TGTGCCAGTGGGGGACACCTCTACACTGAAGCTTTCTTT
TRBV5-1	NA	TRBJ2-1	CASSSLGQPYNEQFF	TGCGCCAGCAGCTCTCTCGGTCAACCGTACAATGAGCAGTTCTTC
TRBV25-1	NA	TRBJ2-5	CASSVMGTTGETQYF	TGTGCCAGCAGTGTAATGGGGACCACAGGGGAGACCCAGTACTTC
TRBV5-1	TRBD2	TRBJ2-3	CASSLAASGVTDTQYF	TGCGCCAGCAGCTTGGCGGCTAGCGGGGTCACAGATACGCAGTATTTT
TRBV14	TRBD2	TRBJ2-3	CASSQALAGGRDTQYF	TGTGCCAGCAGCCAAGCCCTAGCGGGGGGGAGAGATACGCAGTATTTT
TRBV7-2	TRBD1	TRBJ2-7	CASSQRFGTGYEQYF	TGTGCCAGCAGCCAAAGGTTCGGGACAGGCTACGAGCAGTACTTC
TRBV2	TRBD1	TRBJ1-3	CASRRRQGEGNTIYF	TGTGCCAGCCGCCGGAGGCAGGGGGAAGGAAACACCATATATTTT
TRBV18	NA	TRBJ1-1	CASSPLTVLTSNTEAFF	TGTGCCAGCTCACCACTTACAGTGCTAACCTCGAACACTGAAGCTTTCTTT
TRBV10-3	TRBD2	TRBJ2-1	CAIRVLTSGPSYNEQFF	TGTGCCATCAGGGTCCTTACTAGCGGACCTTCCTACAATGAGCAGTTCTTC
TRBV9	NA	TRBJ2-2	CASSDGLGFNTGELFF	TGTGCCAGCAGCGACGGACTGGGATTCAACACCGGGGAGCTGTTTTTT
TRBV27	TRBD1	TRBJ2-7	CASSFGQGATGEQYF	TGTGCCAGCAGTTTCGGACAGGGGGCAACGGGCGAGCAGTACTTC
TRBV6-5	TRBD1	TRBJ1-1	CASSPGGNTEAFF	TGTGCCAGCAGCCCAGGGGGGAACACTGAAGCTTTCTTT
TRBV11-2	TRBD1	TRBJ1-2	CASSSVRDRGAENGYTF	TGTGCCAGCAGCTCCGTCCGGGACAGGGGGGCAGAAAATGGCTACACCTTC
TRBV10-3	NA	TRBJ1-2	CAITGTEDYGYTF	TGTGCCATCACGGGCACGGAGGACTATGGCTACACCTTC
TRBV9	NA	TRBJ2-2	CASSVGLTGELFF	TGTGCCAGCAGCGTAGGTCTAACCGGGGAGCTGTTTTTT